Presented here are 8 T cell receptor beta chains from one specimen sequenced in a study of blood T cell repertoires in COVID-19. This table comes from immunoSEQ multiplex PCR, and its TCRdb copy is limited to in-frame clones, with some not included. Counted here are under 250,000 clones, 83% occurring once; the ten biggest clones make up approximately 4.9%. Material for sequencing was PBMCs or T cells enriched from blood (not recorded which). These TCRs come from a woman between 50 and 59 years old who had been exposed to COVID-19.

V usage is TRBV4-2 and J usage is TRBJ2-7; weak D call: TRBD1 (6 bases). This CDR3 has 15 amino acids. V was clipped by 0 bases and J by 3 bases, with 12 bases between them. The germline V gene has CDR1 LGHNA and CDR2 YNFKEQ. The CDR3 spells CASSQDRGPRYEQYF. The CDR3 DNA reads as TGTGCCAGCAGCCAAGACAGGGGACCTCGCTACGAGCAGTACTTC.

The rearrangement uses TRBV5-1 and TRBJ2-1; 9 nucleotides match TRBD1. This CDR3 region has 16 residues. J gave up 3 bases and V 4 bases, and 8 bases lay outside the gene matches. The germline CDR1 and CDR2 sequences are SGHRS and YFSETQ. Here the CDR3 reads CASSHRGQGFYNEQFF. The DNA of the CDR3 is TGCGCCAGCAGCCATCGCGGACAGGGGTTCTACAATGAGCAGTTCTTC.

CDR3 in DNA: TGTGCCAGCAGCTCGAGGACAGGGAGCACAGATACGCAGTATTTT. Amino acid sequence: CASSSRTGSTDTQYF. The rearrangement links TRBV7-9 to TRBJ2-3; 8 bases are a match to TRBD1. The CDR3 is made up of 15 amino acids. V shed 4 bases and J 0 bases; nucleotides not matched to a gene: 3. Germline V gives CDR1 SEHNR, CDR2 FQNEAQ (reference sequence).

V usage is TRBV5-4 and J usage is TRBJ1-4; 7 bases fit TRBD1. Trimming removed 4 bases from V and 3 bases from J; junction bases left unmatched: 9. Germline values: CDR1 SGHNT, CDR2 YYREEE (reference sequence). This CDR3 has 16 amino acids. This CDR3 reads CASSPGGGRANEKLFF. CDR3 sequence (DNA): TGTGCCAGCAGCCCCGGAGGGGGCAGAGCTAATGAAAAACTGTTTTTT.

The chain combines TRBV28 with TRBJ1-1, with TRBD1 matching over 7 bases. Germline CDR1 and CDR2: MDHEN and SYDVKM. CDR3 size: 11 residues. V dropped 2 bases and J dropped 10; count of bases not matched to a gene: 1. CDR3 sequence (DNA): TGTGCCAGCAGTTTAAAGGGGGCAGCTTTCTTT. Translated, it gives CASSLKGAAFF.

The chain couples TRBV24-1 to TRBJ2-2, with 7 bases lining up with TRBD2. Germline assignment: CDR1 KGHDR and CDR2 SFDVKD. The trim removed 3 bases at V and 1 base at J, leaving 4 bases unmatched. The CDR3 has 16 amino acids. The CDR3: CATSDPKRGNTGELFF. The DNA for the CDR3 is TGTGCCACCAGTGATCCGAAGCGGGGGAACACCGGGGAGCTGTTTTTT.

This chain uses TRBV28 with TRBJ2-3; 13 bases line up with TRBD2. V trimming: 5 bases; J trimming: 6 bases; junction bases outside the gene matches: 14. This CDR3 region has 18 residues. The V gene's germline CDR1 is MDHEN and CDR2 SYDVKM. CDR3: CASSPSTSGGASKDTQYF. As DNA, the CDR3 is TGTGCCAGCAGTCCTTCAACTAGCGGGGGGGCCTCCAAGGATACGCAGTATTTT. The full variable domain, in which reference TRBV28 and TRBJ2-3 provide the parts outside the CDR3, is DVKVTQSSRYLVKRTGEKVFLECVQDMDHENMFWYRQDPGLGLRLIYFSYDVKMKEKGDIPEGYSVSREKKERFSLILESASTNQTSMYLCASSPSTSGGASKDTQYFGPGTRLTVL.

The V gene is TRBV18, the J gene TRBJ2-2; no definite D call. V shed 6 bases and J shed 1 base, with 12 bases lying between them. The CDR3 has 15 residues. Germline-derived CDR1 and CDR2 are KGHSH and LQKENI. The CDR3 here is CASSRNMLNTGELFF. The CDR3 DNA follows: TGTGCCAGCTCGCGGAACATGCTGAACACCGGGGAGCTGTTTTTT.